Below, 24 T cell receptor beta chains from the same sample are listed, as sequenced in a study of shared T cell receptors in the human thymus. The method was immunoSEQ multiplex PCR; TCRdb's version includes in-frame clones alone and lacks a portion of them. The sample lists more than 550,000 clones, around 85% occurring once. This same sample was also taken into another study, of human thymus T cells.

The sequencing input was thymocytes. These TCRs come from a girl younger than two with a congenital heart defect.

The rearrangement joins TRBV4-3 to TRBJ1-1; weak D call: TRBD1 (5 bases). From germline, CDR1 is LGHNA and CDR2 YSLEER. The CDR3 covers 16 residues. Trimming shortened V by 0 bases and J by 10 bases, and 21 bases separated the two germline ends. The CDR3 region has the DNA TGCGCCAGCAGCCAAGAGTTTCGGGGGGGGACTTATGGAGCTTTCTTT. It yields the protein CASSQEFRGGTYGAFF.

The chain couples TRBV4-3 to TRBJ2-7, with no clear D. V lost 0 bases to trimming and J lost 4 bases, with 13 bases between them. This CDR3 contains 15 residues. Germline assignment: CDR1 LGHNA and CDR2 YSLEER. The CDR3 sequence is CASSQDRFRQYEQYF. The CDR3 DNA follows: TGCGCCAGCAGCCAAGATCGTTTCAGGCAGTACGAGCAGTACTTC.

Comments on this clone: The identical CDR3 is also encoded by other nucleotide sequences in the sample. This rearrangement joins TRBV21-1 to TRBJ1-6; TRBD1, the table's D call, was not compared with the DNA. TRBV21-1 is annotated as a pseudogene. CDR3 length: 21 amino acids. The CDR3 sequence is CASSKVKGGGFSDRGNSPLHF. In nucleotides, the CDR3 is TGTGCCAGCAGCAAAGTCAAAGGAGGAGGTTTTTCAGACAGGGGGAATTCACCCCTCCACTTT.

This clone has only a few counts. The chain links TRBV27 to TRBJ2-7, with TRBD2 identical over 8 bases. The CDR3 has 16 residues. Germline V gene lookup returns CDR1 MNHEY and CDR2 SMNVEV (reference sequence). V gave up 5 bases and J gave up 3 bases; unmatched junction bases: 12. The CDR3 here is CASSPPRGALDYEQYF. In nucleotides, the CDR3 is TGTGCCAGCAGTCCCCCGCGGGGGGCCCTTGACTACGAGCAGTACTTC.

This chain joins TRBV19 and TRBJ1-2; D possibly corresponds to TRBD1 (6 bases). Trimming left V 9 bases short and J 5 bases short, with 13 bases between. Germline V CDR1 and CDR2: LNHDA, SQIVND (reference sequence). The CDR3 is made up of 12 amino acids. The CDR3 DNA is TGTGCCAGCGAACAGGGACGGTATGGCTACACCTTC. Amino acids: CASEQGRYGYTF. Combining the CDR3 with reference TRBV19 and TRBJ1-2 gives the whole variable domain DGGITQSPKYLFRKEGQNVTLSCEQNLNHDAMYWYRQDPGQGLRLIYYSQIVNDFQKGDIAEGYSVSREKKESFPLTVTSAQKNPTAFYLCASEQGRYGYTFGSGTRLTVV.

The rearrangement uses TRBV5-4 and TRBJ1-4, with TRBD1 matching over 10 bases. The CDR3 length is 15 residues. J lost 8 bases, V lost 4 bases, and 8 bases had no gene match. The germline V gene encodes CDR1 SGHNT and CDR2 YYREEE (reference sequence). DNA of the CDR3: TGTGCCAGCAGCGCAGGGACAGGGGAGGTCGAAAAACTGTTTTTT. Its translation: CASSAGTGEVEKLFF.

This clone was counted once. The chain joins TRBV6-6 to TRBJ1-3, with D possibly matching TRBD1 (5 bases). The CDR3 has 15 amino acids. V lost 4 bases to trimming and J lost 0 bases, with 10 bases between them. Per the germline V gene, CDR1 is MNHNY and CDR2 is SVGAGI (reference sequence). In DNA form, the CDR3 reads TGTGCCAGCAGTTTTACAGGACGCTCTGGAAACACCATATATTTT. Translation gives CASSFTGRSGNTIYF.

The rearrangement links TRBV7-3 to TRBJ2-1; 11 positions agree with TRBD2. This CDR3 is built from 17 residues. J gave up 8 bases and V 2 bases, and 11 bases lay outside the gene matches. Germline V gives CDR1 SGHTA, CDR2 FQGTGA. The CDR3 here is CASSLSRLAGGPDEQFF. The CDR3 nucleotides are TGTGCCAGCAGCTTATCCAGGCTAGCGGGGGGCCCCGATGAGCAGTTCTTC. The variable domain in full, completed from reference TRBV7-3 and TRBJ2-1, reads GAGVSQTPSNKVTEKGKYVELRCDPISGHTALYWYRQSLGQGPEFLIYFQGTGAADDSGLPNDRFFAVRPEGSVSTLKIQRTERGDSAVYLCASSLSRLAGGPDEQFFGPGTRLTVL.

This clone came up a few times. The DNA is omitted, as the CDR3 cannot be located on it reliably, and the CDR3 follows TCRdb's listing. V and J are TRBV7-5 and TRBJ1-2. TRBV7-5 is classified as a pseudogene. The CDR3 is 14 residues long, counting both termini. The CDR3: CARSLYVCEPGYTF.

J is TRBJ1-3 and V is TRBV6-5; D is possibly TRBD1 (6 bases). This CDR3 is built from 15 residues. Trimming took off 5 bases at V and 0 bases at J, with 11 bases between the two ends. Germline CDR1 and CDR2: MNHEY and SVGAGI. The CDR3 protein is CASSPQGSSGNTIYF. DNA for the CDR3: TGTGCCAGCAGTCCTCAGGGGAGCTCTGGAAACACCATATATTTT.

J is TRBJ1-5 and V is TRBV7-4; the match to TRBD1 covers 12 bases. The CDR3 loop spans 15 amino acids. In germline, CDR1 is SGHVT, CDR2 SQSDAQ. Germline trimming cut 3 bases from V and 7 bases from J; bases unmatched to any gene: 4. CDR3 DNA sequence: TGTGCCAGCAGCTTGGGACAGGGGGCTGGGCAGCCCCAGCATTTT. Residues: CASSLGQGAGQPQHF.

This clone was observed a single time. The CDR3 DNA follows: TGCGCCAGCAGCCCAGACCGGGACACCTGCTACGAGCAGTACTTC. Its protein product is CASSPDRDTCYEQYF. V and J are TRBV4-1 and TRBJ2-7, with D maybe TRBD1 (6 bases). The CDR3 is made up of 15 amino acids. V lost 4 bases to trimming and J lost 3 bases, with 16 bases between them. Germline V gene lookup returns CDR1 MGHRA and CDR2 YSYEKL.

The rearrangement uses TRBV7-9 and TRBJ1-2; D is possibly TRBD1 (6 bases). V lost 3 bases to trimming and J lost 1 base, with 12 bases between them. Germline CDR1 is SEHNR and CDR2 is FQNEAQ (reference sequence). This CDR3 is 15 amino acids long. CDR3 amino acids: CASSFWAGVNYGYTF. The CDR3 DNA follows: TGTGCCAGCAGCTTTTGGGCAGGGGTTAACTATGGCTACACCTTC.

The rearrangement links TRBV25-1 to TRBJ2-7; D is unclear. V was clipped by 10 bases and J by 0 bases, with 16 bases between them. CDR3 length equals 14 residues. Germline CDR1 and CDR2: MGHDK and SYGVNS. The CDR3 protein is CATRQRPDSYEQYF. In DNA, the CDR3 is TGTGCCACACGGCAGCGCCCCGACTCCTACGAGCAGTACTTC.

CDR3 amino acids: CASSSRTDRNTEAFF. The CDR3 DNA is TGCGCCAGCAGCTCAAGGACAGACAGGAACACTGAAGCTTTCTTT. The rearrangement links TRBV5-1 to TRBJ1-1, with D maybe TRBD1 (6 bases). The CDR3 length is 15 residues. Trimming stripped 3 bases from V and 1 base from J, with 13 bases between. Germline loops: CDR1 SGHRS, CDR2 YFSETQ. The full variable domain, rest sourced from reference TRBV5-1 and TRBJ1-1, is KAGVTQTPRYLIKTRGQQVTLSCSPISGHRSVSWYQQTPGQGLQFLFEYFSETQRNKGNFPGRFSGRQFSNSRSEMNVSTLELGDSALYLCASSSRTDRNTEAFFGQGTRLTVV.

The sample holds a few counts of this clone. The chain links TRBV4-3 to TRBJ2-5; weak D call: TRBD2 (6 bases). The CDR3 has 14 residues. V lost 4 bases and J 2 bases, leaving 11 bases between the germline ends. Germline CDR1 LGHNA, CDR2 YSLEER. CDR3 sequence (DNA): TGCGCCAGCAGCCGAACGGGGGAGCAAGAGACCCAGTACTTC. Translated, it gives CASSRTGEQETQYF.

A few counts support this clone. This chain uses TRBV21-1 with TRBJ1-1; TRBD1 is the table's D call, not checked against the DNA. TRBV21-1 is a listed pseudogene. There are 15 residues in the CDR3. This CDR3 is CASSPQGQPNTEAFF. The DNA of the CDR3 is TGTGCCAGCAGCCCCCAGGGACAGCCGAACACTGAAGCTTTCTTT.

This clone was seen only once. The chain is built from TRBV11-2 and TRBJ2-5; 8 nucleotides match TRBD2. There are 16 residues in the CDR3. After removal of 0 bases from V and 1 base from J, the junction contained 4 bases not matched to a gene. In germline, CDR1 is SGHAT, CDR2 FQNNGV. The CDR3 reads CASSLDREGIQETQYF. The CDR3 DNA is TGTGCCAGCAGCTTAGATCGGGAGGGTATCCAAGAGACCCAGTACTTC.

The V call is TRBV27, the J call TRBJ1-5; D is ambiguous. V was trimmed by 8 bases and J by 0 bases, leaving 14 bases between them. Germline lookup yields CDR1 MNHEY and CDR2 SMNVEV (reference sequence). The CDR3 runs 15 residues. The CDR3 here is CASPSRQVSNQPQHF. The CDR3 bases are TGTGCCAGCCCTTCCCGCCAGGTTAGCAATCAGCCCCAGCATTTT.

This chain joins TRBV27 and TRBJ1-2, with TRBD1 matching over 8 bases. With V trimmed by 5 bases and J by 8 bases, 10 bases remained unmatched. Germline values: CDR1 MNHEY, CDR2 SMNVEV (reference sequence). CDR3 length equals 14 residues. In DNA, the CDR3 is TGTGCCAGCAGTCTGAGGACAGGGAGGGGAGGCTACACCTTC. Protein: CASSLRTGRGGYTF.

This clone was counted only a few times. This chain's CDR3 is CASSEGPGVGQETQYF. CDR3 DNA: TGCGCCAGCAGTGAGGGACCGGGAGTAGGTCAAGAGACCCAGTACTTC. V is TRBV10-1 and J is TRBJ2-5, with a weak D call TRBD2 (6 bases). CDR3 size: 16 residues. The V gene's germline CDR1 is WNHNN and CDR2 SYGVQD (reference sequence). Between the trimmed V and J ends, which lost 2 bases and 2 bases, there was a span of 15 bases.

CDR3 bases: TGTGCCAGTATACCAGCGGGGGGCCTTAACTCCGAGCAGTACTTC. Its protein product is CASIPAGGLNSEQYF. The chain carries TRBV19 and TRBJ2-7, with 9 nucleotides matching TRBD2. Germline CDR1 and CDR2: LNHDA and SQIVND (reference sequence). This CDR3 region has 15 residues. V lost 7 bases to trimming and J lost 6 bases; unmatched junction nucleotides: 13.

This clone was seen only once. The chain's CDR3 is CASSDRENSPLHF. The CDR3, as DNA: TGTGCCAGCAGCGACAGGGAGAATTCACCCCTCCACTTT. The chain joins TRBV21-1 to TRBJ1-6; the table's D gene call, TRBD1, was not cross checked with the DNA. TRBV21-1 is a listed pseudogene. This CDR3 spans 13 amino acids.

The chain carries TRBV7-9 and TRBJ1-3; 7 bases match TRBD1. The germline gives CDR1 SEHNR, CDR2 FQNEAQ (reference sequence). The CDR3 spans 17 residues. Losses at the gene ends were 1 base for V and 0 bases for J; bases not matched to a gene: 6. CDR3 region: CASSLEATGHSGNTIYF. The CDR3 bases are TGTGCCAGCAGCTTAGAGGCGACAGGGCACTCTGGAAACACCATATATTTT.